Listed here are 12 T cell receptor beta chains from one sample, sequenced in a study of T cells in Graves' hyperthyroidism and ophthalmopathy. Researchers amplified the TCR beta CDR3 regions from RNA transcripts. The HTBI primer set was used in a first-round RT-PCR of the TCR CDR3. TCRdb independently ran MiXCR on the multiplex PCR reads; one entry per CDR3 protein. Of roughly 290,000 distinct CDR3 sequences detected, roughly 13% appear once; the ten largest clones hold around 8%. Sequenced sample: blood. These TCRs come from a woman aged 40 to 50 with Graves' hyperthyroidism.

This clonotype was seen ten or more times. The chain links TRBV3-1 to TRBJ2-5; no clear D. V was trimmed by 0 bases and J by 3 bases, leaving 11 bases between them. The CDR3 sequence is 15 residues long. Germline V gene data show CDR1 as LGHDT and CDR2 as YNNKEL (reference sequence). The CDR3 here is CASSQEGYGEETQYF. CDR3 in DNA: TGTGCCAGCAGCCAAGAAGGATACGGAGAAGAGACCCAGTACTTC.

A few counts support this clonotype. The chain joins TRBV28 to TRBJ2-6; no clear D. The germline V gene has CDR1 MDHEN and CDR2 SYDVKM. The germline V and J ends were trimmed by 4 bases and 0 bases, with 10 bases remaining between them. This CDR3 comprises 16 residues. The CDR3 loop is CASSSGQSSGANVLTF. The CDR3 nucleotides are TGTGCCAGCAGTTCTGGGCAGAGCTCTGGGGCCAACGTCCTGACTTTC.

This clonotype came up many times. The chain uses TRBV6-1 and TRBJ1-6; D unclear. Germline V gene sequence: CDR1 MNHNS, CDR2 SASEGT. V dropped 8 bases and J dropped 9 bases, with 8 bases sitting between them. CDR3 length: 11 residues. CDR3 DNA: TGTGCCAGCCGGACGAGTTCACCCCTCCACTTT. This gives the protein CASRTSSPLHF.

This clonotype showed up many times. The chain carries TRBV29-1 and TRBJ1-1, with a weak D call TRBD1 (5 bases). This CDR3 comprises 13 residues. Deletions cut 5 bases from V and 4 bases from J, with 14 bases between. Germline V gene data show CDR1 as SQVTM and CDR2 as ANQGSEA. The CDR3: CSVLHSGGTEAFF. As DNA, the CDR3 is TGCAGCGTTCTGCACTCTGGGGGCACTGAAGCTTTCTTT.

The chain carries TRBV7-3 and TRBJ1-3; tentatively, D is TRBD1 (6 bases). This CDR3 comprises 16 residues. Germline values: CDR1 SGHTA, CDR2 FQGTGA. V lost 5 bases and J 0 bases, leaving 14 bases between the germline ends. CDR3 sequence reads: CASSPPGHCSGNTIYF. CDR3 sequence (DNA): TGTGCCAGCAGCCCCCCGGGACATTGCTCTGGAAACACCATATATTTT.

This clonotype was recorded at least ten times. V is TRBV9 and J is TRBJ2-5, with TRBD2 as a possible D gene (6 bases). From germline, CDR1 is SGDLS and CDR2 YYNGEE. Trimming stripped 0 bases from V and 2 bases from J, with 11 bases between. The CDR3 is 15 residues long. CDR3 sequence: CASSVAVGGQETQYF. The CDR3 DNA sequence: TGTGCCAGCAGCGTAGCCGTTGGGGGGCAAGAGACCCAGTACTTC.

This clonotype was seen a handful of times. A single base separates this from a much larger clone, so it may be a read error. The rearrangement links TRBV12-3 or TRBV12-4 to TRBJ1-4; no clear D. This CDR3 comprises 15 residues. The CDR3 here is CASSLEDATNERLFF. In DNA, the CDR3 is TGTGCCAGCAGTTTGGAGGATGCAACTAATGAAAGACTGTTTTTT.

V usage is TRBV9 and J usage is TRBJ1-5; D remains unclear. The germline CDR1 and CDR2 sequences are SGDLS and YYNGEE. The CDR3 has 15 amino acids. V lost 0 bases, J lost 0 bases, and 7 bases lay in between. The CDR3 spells CASSVDGISNQPQHF. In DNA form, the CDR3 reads TGTGCCAGCAGCGTAGACGGTATTAGCAATCAGCCCCAGCATTTT.

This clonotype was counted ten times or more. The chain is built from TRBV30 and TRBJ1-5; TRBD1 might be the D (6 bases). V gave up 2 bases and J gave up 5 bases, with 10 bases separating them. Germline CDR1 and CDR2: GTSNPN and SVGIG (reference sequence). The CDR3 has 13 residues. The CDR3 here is CAWSLTGDQPQHF. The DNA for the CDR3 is TGTGCCTGGAGTTTGACAGGTGATCAGCCCCAGCATTTT.

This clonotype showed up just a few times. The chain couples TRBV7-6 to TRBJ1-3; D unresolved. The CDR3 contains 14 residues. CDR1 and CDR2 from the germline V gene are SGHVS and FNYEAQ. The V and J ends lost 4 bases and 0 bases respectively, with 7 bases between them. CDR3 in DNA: TGTGCCAGCAGCTCCATAAGCTCTGGAAACACCATATATTTT. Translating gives CASSSISSGNTIYF.

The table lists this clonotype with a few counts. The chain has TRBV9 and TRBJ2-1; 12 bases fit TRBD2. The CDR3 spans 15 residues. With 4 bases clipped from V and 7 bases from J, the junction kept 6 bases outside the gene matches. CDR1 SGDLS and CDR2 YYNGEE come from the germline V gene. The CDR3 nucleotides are TGTGCCAGCAGCCCCCGACTAGCGGGAGTGAATGAGCAGTTCTTC. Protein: CASSPRLAGVNEQFF.

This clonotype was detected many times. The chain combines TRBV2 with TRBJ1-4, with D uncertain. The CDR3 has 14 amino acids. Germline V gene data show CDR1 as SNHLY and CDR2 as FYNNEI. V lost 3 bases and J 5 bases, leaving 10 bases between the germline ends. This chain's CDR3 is CASSDSGNNEKLFF. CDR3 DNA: TGTGCCAGCAGTGACTCCGGCAACAATGAAAAACTGTTTTTT.